These T cell receptor beta chains were read from a single sample in a study of blood T cell repertoires in COVID-19. Data came from immunoSEQ multiplex PCR; TCRdb stores just in-frame clones and leaves some out. Of about 480,000 clones listed, approximately 90% are singletons. Sequencing input: PBMCs or T cells enriched from blood (not recorded which). The receptors were sampled from a woman in her forties who had recovered from COVID-19. Each CDR3 is given with its conserved first and last residue. D genes are given only for firm matches. Only some rows state a clone size, as once, few, many or a class for expanded clones.

v_gene	d_gene	j_gene	abundance	CDR3aa	CDR3nt
TRBV5-1	.	TRBJ1-3	.	CASSPHYGSGNTIYF	TGCGCCAGCAGCCCACACTACGGGTCTGGAAACACCATATATTTT
TRBV30	.	TRBJ1-6	few	CAWRLDTQNSPLHF	TGTGCCTGGAGACTAGATACCCAAAATTCACCCCTCCACTTT
TRBV21-1	.	TRBJ1-2	few	CASILKGQDRNGYTF	TGTGCCAGCATCCTAAAGGGGCAGGATAGGAATGGCTACACCTTC
TRBV5-6	TRBD1	TRBJ1-2	once	CASSLTGTGTYGYTF	TGTGCCAGCAGCTTAACCGGGACAGGGACCTATGGCTACACCTTC
TRBV5-1	.	TRBJ2-7	.	CASSIRTPLYEQYF	TGCGCCAGCAGCATCCGGACTCCTCTCTACGAGCAGTACTTC
TRBV19	.	TRBJ2-3	.	CASRMGAPGLRRNTQYF	TGTGCCAGTAGGATGGGAGCACCGGGACTCCGGAGGAATACGCAGTATTTT
TRBV27	.	TRBJ1-1	.	CASSLESQGTEAFF	TGTGCCAGCAGTTTAGAGTCCCAGGGGACTGAAGCTTTCTTT
TRBV5-6	.	TRBJ1-2	.	CASSFTGINYGYTF	TGTGCCAGCAGCTTTACGGGTATCAACTATGGCTACACCTTC
TRBV6-2/TRBV6-3	.	TRBJ1-2	.	CASSYSAYGYTF	TGTGCCAGCAGTTACTCGGCTTATGGCTACACCTTC
TRBV20-1	TRBD1	TRBJ1-5	.	CSASDGRGRTGNQPQHF	TGCAGTGCTAGTGATGGCAGGGGGCGAACGGGCAATCAGCCCCAGCATTTT
TRBV4-3	.	TRBJ2-7	.	CASSHNLQGYEQYF	TGCGCCAGCAGCCATAACCTACAGGGCTACGAGCAGTACTTC
TRBV4-1	.	TRBJ1-2	.	CASSQSRWGEVGYTF	TGCGCCAGCAGCCAAAGCAGATGGGGGGAGGTCGGCTACACCTTC
TRBV12-3/TRBV12-4	.	TRBJ1-6	.	CASSLLRNSPLHF	TGTGCCAGCAGTTTGTTGAGGAATTCACCCCTCCACTTT
TRBV2	.	TRBJ1-1	.	CASRPSRENTEAFF	TGTGCCAGCAGACCGAGCAGGGAGAACACTGAAGCTTTCTTT
TRBV7-2	TRBD2	TRBJ2-1	.	CASREGAGVGNEQFF	TGTGCCAGCAGAGAGGGTGCGGGAGTTGGCAATGAGCAGTTCTTC
TRBV20-1	TRBD2	TRBJ2-7	.	CSASLLSSGSPEQYF	TGCAGTGCTAGTCTTTTATCTAGCGGGAGTCCCGAGCAGTACTTC
TRBV4-3	TRBD1	TRBJ2-5	.	CASSQGIPTGGLSIGQETQYF	TGCGCCAGCAGCCAAGGAATCCCGACAGGGGGCTTAAGTATTGGGCAAGAGACCCAGTACTTC
TRBV4-1	TRBD2	TRBJ2-1	once	CASGPISTGAGASYNEQFF	TGCGCCAGCGGCCCGATTTCGACCGGGGCGGGAGCCAGTTACAATGAGCAGTTCTTC
TRBV24-1	TRBD2	TRBJ2-2	.	CATSDFSGLADNTGELFF	TGTGCCACCAGTGATTTTAGCGGTCTAGCGGATAACACCGGGGAGCTGTTTTTT
TRBV30	.	TRBJ2-7	.	CAWSRAGAEQYF	TGTGCCTGGAGTAGGGCAGGGGCCGAGCAGTACTTC
TRBV11-2	TRBD1	TRBJ1-2	.	CASSSLAAGDSRDGYTF	TGTGCCAGCAGCTCACTCGCCGCCGGGGACAGCAGAGATGGCTACACCTTC
TRBV5-1	.	TRBJ1-1	few	CASSPRGGPNTEAFF	TGCGCCAGCAGCCCCCGCGGAGGCCCTAACACTGAAGCTTTCTTT
TRBV15	.	TRBJ1-1	.	CATSRGITILNTEAFF	TGTGCCACCAGCAGGGGCATAACAATTCTGAACACTGAAGCTTTCTTT
TRBV19	TRBD1	TRBJ2-7	.	CASSIAGTGPYEQYF	TGTGCCAGTAGTATAGCGGGGACAGGCCCCTACGAGCAGTACTTC
TRBV5-8	.	TRBJ1-1	.	CASSPGGTRQTFF	TGTGCCAGCAGCCCCGGGGGGACAAGGCAGACTTTCTTT
TRBV27	.	TRBJ2-3	.	CASSAGGGLDTQYF	TGTGCCAGCAGTGCTGGAGGCGGCTTGGATACGCAGTATTTT
TRBV7-9	.	TRBJ1-2	.	CASSSGLALDYGYTF	TGTGCCAGCAGCTCGGGTCTGGCCCTAGACTATGGCTACACCTTC
TRBV9	.	TRBJ1-2	.	CASSPYQNTAAYGYTF	TGTGCCAGCAGCCCCTACCAAAACACTGCGGCGTATGGCTACACCTTC
TRBV12-5	.	TRBJ2-1	.	CASGFQRNEQFF	TGTGCTAGTGGTTTTCAGAGGAATGAGCAGTTCTTC
TRBV19	.	TRBJ1-5	.	CASAPDSFPRPQHF	TGTGCCAGTGCTCCTGACAGCTTCCCTCGGCCCCAGCATTTT
TRBV5-8	.	TRBJ1-1	.	CASSLLYGGNTEAFF	TGTGCCAGCAGCCTCCTATACGGGGGGAACACTGAAGCTTTCTTT
TRBV2	TRBD2	TRBJ2-1	.	CASRALAGGRDNEQFF	TGTGCCAGCAGGGCCCTAGCGGGAGGTCGGGACAATGAGCAGTTCTTC
TRBV11-2	.	TRBJ2-1	.	CASSSETGEDNEQFF	TGTGCCAGCAGCTCCGAAACGGGAGAAGACAATGAGCAGTTCTTC
TRBV11-3	.	TRBJ2-2	few	CASSTDRNTGELFF	TGTGCCAGCAGCACGGACAGAAACACCGGGGAGCTGTTTTTT
TRBV2	TRBD1	TRBJ2-7	.	CASKIIRDRGPYEQYF	TGTGCCAGCAAGATTATTAGGGACAGGGGGCCCTACGAGCAGTACTTC
TRBV18	.	TRBJ2-7	.	CASSPRQGGFRYEQYF	TGTGCCAGCTCACCACGGCAGGGTGGTTTTAGGTACGAGCAGTACTTC
TRBV5-1	.	TRBJ1-5	.	CASSPIGGRQPQHF	TGCGCCAGCAGCCCCATCGGGGGGAGGCAGCCCCAGCATTTT
TRBV6-5	.	TRBJ2-1	.	CASSYLGEAAEQFF	TGTGCCAGCAGTTATTTGGGGGAGGCCGCTGAGCAGTTCTTC
TRBV10-2	TRBD1	TRBJ2-1	.	CASSEGTGGNEQFF	TGCGCCAGCAGTGAAGGGACAGGGGGGAATGAGCAGTTCTTC
TRBV3-1/TRBV3-2	.	TRBJ2-5	.	CASSQDGLETQYF	TGTGCCAGCAGCCAAGACGGACTAGAGACCCAGTACTTC
TRBV28	TRBD2	TRBJ2-1	.	CASSLLAGGYNEQFF	TGTGCCAGCAGTTTGCTAGCGGGAGGATACAATGAGCAGTTCTTC
TRBV19	TRBD2	TRBJ2-7	.	CASSIEGLAGDEQYF	TGTGCCAGTAGTATAGAAGGACTAGCGGGAGATGAGCAGTACTTC
TRBV4-3	TRBD1	TRBJ2-3	.	CASSQEYTLGQIITDTQYF	TGCGCCAGCAGCCAAGAGTATACCCTGGGACAGATAATCACAGATACGCAGTATTTT
TRBV3-1/TRBV3-2	.	TRBJ2-1	once	CASSLQGNEQFF	TGTGCCAGCAGCCTGCAGGGGAATGAGCAGTTCTTC
TRBV3-1/TRBV3-2	TRBD2	TRBJ2-3	few	CASQIAGGPTDTQYF	TGTGCCAGCCAAATAGCGGGAGGGCCCACAGATACGCAGTATTTT
TRBV5-1	TRBD1	TRBJ2-3	.	CASSNTDRPTDTQYF	TGCGCCAGCAGCAACACGGACAGGCCCACAGATACGCAGTATTTT
TRBV10-1	TRBD2	TRBJ2-1	.	CASSDGSGSGEQFF	TGCGCCAGCAGTGACGGTAGCGGGAGCGGTGAGCAGTTCTTC
TRBV5-1	TRBD2	TRBJ2-1	.	CASSLYREAYNEQFF	TGCGCCAGCAGCTTGTACCGGGAGGCGTACAATGAGCAGTTCTTC
TRBV30	TRBD2	TRBJ2-1	.	CAWSARPSGSYEQFF	TGTGCCTGGAGTGCCCGACCTAGCGGGAGCTATGAGCAGTTCTTC
TRBV27	.	TRBJ2-1	once	CASSVWGDEQFF	TGTGCCAGCAGTGTCTGGGGGGATGAGCAGTTCTTC
TRBV5-1	TRBD1	TRBJ1-2	.	CASSYRGLRGYTF	TGCGCCAGCAGCTACAGGGGGCTGAGGGGCTACACCTTC
TRBV7-2	.	TRBJ1-1	.	CASSLSTTGTEAFF	TGTGCCAGCAGCTTATCCACGACAGGCACTGAAGCTTTCTTT
TRBV5-8	.	TRBJ1-4	.	CASSLEGVTNEKLFF	TGTGCCAGCAGCTTGGAAGGGGTTACTAATGAAAAACTGTTTTTT
TRBV2	TRBD2	TRBJ2-1	.	CASSERLAGNEQFF	TGTGCCAGCAGTGAGCGGCTAGCGGGAAATGAGCAGTTCTTC